The 20 T cell receptor beta chains in this list originate from one sample, sequenced in a study of blood T cell repertoires in COVID-19. Here immunoSEQ multiplex PCR was the method, and the copy in TCRdb shows in-frame clones only, minus some. This table has about 270,000 clones, around 93% appearing once. Sequences were obtained from PBMCs or T cells enriched from blood (not recorded which). Receptors originate from a man in his forties or fifties who had been exposed to COVID-19.

CDR3 sequence reads: CASSLVQGSNEQYF. CDR3 bases: TGTGCCAGCAGCTTGGTGCAGGGATCCAACGAGCAGTACTTC. V is TRBV5-4 and J is TRBJ2-7; possibly TRBD1 for D (5 bases). This CDR3 is built from 14 residues. CDR1 and CDR2 from the germline V gene are SGHNT and YYREEE (reference sequence). V dropped 0 bases and J dropped 5 bases, with 12 bases sitting between them.

This chain connects TRBV30 to TRBJ1-2; D is ambiguous. From germline, CDR1 is GTSNPN and CDR2 SVGIG (reference sequence). This CDR3 spans 13 amino acids. V was clipped by 5 bases and J by 9 bases, with 19 bases between them. As DNA, the CDR3 is TGTGCCTGGGCCACATTCCGCGGGCGTAGCTACACCTTC. This codes for CAWATFRGRSYTF.

This chain joins TRBV2 and TRBJ1-2, with D possibly matching TRBD1 (6 bases). Germline-derived CDR1 and CDR2 are SNHLY and FYNNEI. The CDR3 loop spans 12 amino acids. Trimming cost V 8 bases and J 7 bases, with 14 bases left between them. The CDR3 spells CASLGQLTGYTF. In nucleotides, the CDR3 is TGTGCCAGCTTAGGACAGTTGACTGGCTACACCTTC.

The J gene is TRBJ1-5, the V gene TRBV19, with 8 bases aligning to TRBD1. Per the germline V gene, CDR1 is LNHDA and CDR2 is SQIVND (reference sequence). This CDR3 is built from 16 residues. Losses at the gene ends were 1 base for V and 9 bases for J; bases not matched to a gene: 11. For the CDR3, the DNA is TGTGCCAGTAGTATAGTGGCGCGACAGGGGACTTCGCCCCAGCATTTT. The encoded protein is CASSIVARQGTSPQHF.

The chain couples TRBV12-1 to TRBJ2-2; the D segment call TRBD1 is taken from the table without a DNA check. TRBV12-1 is listed as a pseudogene. This CDR3 comprises 17 residues. CDR3 residues: CASSPRAGAMNTGELFF. In nucleotides, the CDR3 is TGTGCCAGCAGCCCTAGGGCAGGGGCTATGAACACCGGGGAGCTGTTTTTT.

The V and J genes are TRBV9 and TRBJ1-1; 9 bases align to TRBD1. Germline V gives CDR1 SGDLS, CDR2 YYNGEE. J lost 4 bases, V lost 4 bases, and 5 bases had no gene match. This CDR3 region has 14 residues. The DNA for the CDR3 is TGTGCCAGCAGCTACGGACAGGGGTCCACTGAAGCTTTCTTT. This sequence encodes CASSYGQGSTEAFF.

The gene calls are TRBV27 and TRBJ1-1, with a tentative D call TRBD1 (6 bases). V dropped 3 bases and J dropped 5 bases, with 10 bases sitting between them. The germline V gene encodes CDR1 MNHEY and CDR2 SMNVEV (reference sequence). The CDR3 runs 13 residues. The CDR3 spells CASSFGQKTEAFF. For the CDR3, the DNA is TGTGCCAGCAGTTTTGGACAGAAGACTGAAGCTTTCTTT.

J is TRBJ1-2 and V is TRBV28, with 7 bases lining up with TRBD1. Germline V CDR1 and CDR2: MDHEN, SYDVKM. J lost 7 bases, V lost 5 bases, and 25 bases had no gene match. The CDR3 length is 19 residues. The CDR3: CASSEGRLGSGQRDSGYTF. The CDR3 DNA is TGTGCCAGCAGTGAGGGGCGCCTGGGATCGGGACAGAGGGATAGTGGCTACACCTTC.

The gene calls are TRBV5-1 and TRBJ2-3; 7 nucleotides line up with TRBD2. CDR1 and CDR2 from the germline V gene are SGHRS and YFSETQ. J lost 4 bases, V lost 7 bases, and 12 bases had no gene match. There are 15 residues in the CDR3. The DNA for the CDR3 is TGCGCCAGCCGGTTCCGGCGGGAGTGGGCAGATACGCAGTATTTT. Translated, it gives CASRFRREWADTQYF. Looking up the rest from reference TRBV5-1 and TRBJ2-3 gives the full variable domain: KAGVTQTPRYLIKTRGQQVTLSCSPISGHRSVSWYQQTPGQGLQFLFEYFSETQRNKGNFPGRFSGRQFSNSRSEMNVSTLELGDSALYLCASRFRREWADTQYFGPGTRLTVL.

This clone was observed once. The CDR3 loop is CASSLSGTATIQQYF. The CDR3 nucleotides are TGTGCCAGCAGTTTATCGGGGACAGCAACTATCCAGCAGTACTTC. The J gene is TRBJ2-7, the V gene TRBV27, with 7 positions matching TRBD1. Germline-derived CDR1 and CDR2 are MNHEY and SMNVEV (reference sequence). Trimming at V came to 0 bases and at J to 8 bases, leaving 10 bases not matched to a gene. The CDR3 length is 15 residues.

The V call is TRBV3-1 (or the pseudogene TRBV3-2), the J call TRBJ1-2; 9 bases line up with TRBD1. The CDR3 is 14 residues long. Unmatched junction bases numbered 7, after V lost 3 bases and J lost 8 bases. CDR1 and CDR2 from the germline V gene are LGHDT and YNNKEL (reference sequence). For the CDR3, the DNA is TGTGCCAGCAGCCAGCTACAGGGGGCGGGGGGCTACACCTTC. Its translation: CASSQLQGAGGYTF.

The chain links TRBV19 to TRBJ1-6, with 8 bases identical to TRBD1. Germline CDR1 reads LNHDA; CDR2 reads SQIVND (reference sequence). The length of the CDR3 is 17 residues. The ends lost 1 base at V and 10 bases at J; junction bases unmatched: 12. CDR3 in amino acids: CASSIVQTGVTLSPLHF. The CDR3 DNA follows: TGTGCCAGTAGTATAGTCCAGACAGGGGTTACGTTATCACCCCTCCACTTT.

The rearrangement links TRBV28 to TRBJ2-1; D ambiguous. V lost 4 bases and J lost 10, with 8 bases in between. Germline CDR1 is MDHEN and CDR2 is SYDVKM. This CDR3 spans 11 amino acids. This CDR3 reads CASSSLHEQFF. The CDR3, as DNA: TGTGCCAGCAGTTCCTTACACGAGCAGTTCTTC.

This clone appeared once. This chain links TRBV5-4 with TRBJ2-3, with a tentative D call TRBD2 (7 bases). Germline CDR1 SGHNT, CDR2 YYREEE (reference sequence). V lost 5 bases to trimming and J lost 1 base, with 17 bases between them. The CDR3 runs 16 residues. The CDR3 here is CASSSGSGGGTDTQYF. CDR3 DNA sequence: TGTGCCAGCAGTTCCGGGTCGGGGGGCGGCACAGATACGCAGTATTTT.

V usage is TRBV3-1 (or the pseudogene TRBV3-2) and J usage is TRBJ2-5; D perhaps matches TRBD2 (7 bases). Deletions cut 1 base from V and 4 bases from J, with 28 bases between. The CDR3 consists of 20 residues. CDR1 and CDR2 (germline): LGHDT, YNNKEL (reference sequence). CDR3 DNA sequence: TGTGCCAGCAGCCAAGGAGTAATTGGAAGGTTCGGGGGGCCAATAGAGACCCAGTACTTC. It yields the protein CASSQGVIGRFGGPIETQYF.

This chain's CDR3 is CASSLSPGTSGRADTQYF. DNA of the CDR3: TGTGCCAGCAGTCTTTCCCCCGGGACTAGCGGGAGGGCAGATACGCAGTATTTT. The chain links TRBV28 to TRBJ2-3; TRBD2 matches at 16 bases. Germline V gene sequence: CDR1 MDHEN, CDR2 SYDVKM. The CDR3 length is 18 residues. V shed 5 bases, J shed 4 bases, and the junction held 9 bases outside the gene matches.

The V and J genes are TRBV5-1 and TRBJ2-2; D may be TRBD2 (6 bases). This CDR3 comprises 14 residues. The V and J ends lost 4 bases and 6 bases respectively, with 13 bases between them. CDR1 is SGHRS, CDR2 YFSETQ, per germline. The CDR3: CASSQTTSPGELFF. The CDR3 DNA reads as TGCGCCAGCAGCCAAACTACTAGCCCCGGGGAGCTGTTTTTT.

The sample holds one count of this clone. The rearrangement links TRBV9 to TRBJ2-2; TRBD2 agrees at 7 bases. V lost 6 bases to trimming and J lost 1 base; unmatched junction nucleotides: 3. The CDR3 is made up of 14 amino acids. The germline CDR1 and CDR2 sequences are SGDLS and YYNGEE. In DNA, the CDR3 is TGTGCCAGCAACCCTAGCGGGAACACCGGGGAGCTGTTTTTT. As protein: CASNPSGNTGELFF.

The chain uses TRBV24-1 and TRBJ2-1, with D perhaps TRBD2 (6 bases). V was pared by 3 bases and J by 0 bases, with 11 bases between. Germline values: CDR1 KGHDR, CDR2 SFDVKD. The CDR3 extends over 16 amino acids. The CDR3 region is CATSDDYSGSYNEQFF. The CDR3, as DNA: TGTGCCACCAGTGATGATTATAGCGGCTCCTACAATGAGCAGTTCTTC.

This chain's CDR3 is CASSTDRGGEQYF. The CDR3 nucleotides read TGTGCCAGCAGTACGGACAGGGGTGGAGAGCAGTACTTC. The chain recombines TRBV27 with TRBJ2-7; 9 nucleotides match TRBD1. The CDR3 has 13 amino acids. Trimming at V came to 5 bases and at J to 7 bases, leaving 6 bases not matched to a gene. CDR1 is MNHEY and CDR2 is SMNVEV in the germline V gene (reference sequence).